The 18 T cell receptor beta chains presented below share a single source sample, sequenced in a study of cytomegalovirus exposure and HLA in healthy donors. Primers included in the PCR were 60 Vbeta and 13 Jbeta primers. Some clones are missing from TCRdb's copy, which holds only in-frame ones; the method was immunoSEQ multiplex PCR. The sample records about 73,000 clones, 65% to 80% being singletons. Sequences were obtained from PBMCs. These receptors all stem from a man aged 65 to 79 in good health and CMV-seronegative.

This clone was detected only a few times. This chain connects TRBV6-5 to TRBJ1-4; 8 bases match TRBD1. V lost 5 bases, J lost 7 bases, and 9 bases stayed unmatched. This CDR3 is built from 15 residues. CDR1 is MNHEY, CDR2 SVGAGI, per germline. CDR3 in DNA: TGTGCCAGCAGTCGCAGCAGGACAGGGTTTGAAAAACTGTTTTTT. Its protein is CASSRSRTGFEKLFF.

The chain joins TRBV21-1 to TRBJ2-3; the tabulated D call, TRBD1, remains unverified against the DNA. TRBV21-1 is designated a pseudogene. This CDR3 has 20 residues. The CDR3 region is CASSKEGQIKADRGADTQYF. DNA of the CDR3: TGTGCCAGCAGCAAAGAGGGCCAGATAAAAGCTGACAGGGGCGCAGATACGCAGTATTTT.

This clone has a handful of counts. The chain uses TRBV7-6 and TRBJ2-7; 8 bases align to TRBD2. The germline V gene has CDR1 SGHVS and CDR2 FNYEAQ. This CDR3 comprises 15 residues. V was pared by 5 bases and J by 0 bases, with 6 bases of the junction left unmatched. CDR3 amino acids: CASSISGINSYEQYF. The CDR3 DNA follows: TGTGCCAGCAGCATTAGCGGGATAAACTCCTACGAGCAGTACTTC.

This clone was picked up one time. CDR3 sequence reads: CASRTGGVNNSPLHF. The CDR3 DNA reads TGTGCCAGCAGGACGGGAGGGGTGAATAATTCACCCCTCCACTTT. The chain employs TRBV28 and TRBJ1-6; possible D gene TRBD1, 5 bases. CDR3 size: 15 residues. The V gene's germline CDR1 is MDHEN and CDR2 SYDVKM. Trimming stripped 6 bases from V and 5 bases from J, with 14 bases between.

The J gene is TRBJ2-3, the V gene TRBV7-2, with 8 bases fitting TRBD2. The CDR3 is made up of 16 amino acids. Germline values: CDR1 SGHTA, CDR2 FQGNSA. J gave up 3 bases and V 0 bases, and 5 bases lay outside the gene matches. CDR3 residues: CASSLAGGGATDTQYF. The CDR3 DNA reads as TGTGCCAGCAGCTTAGCCGGGGGGGGCGCGACAGATACGCAGTATTTT.

The count of this clone is one. The V and J genes are TRBV19 and TRBJ2-1; 7 nucleotides match TRBD2. J gave up 0 bases and V 3 bases, and 5 bases lay outside the gene matches. CDR1 LNHDA and CDR2 SQIVND come from the germline V gene (reference sequence). CDR3 length: 16 residues. The CDR3: CASSMFGGSSYNEQFF. The CDR3 DNA is TGTGCCAGTAGTATGTTCGGCGGGAGCTCCTACAATGAGCAGTTCTTC.

The chain has TRBV29-1 and TRBJ2-3, with TRBD2 matching over 11 bases. Germline V gene data show CDR1 as SQVTM and CDR2 as ANQGSEA. This CDR3 has 14 residues. With 2 bases clipped from V and 6 bases from J, the junction kept 4 bases outside the gene matches. CDR3 bases: TGCAGCGTTGAAACTAGCGGGGGCTTTGATACGCAGTATTTT. This codes for CSVETSGGFDTQYF.

The rearrangement uses TRBV15 and TRBJ1-5, with a possible D match to TRBD1 (6 bases). Per germline, CDR1 LNHNV and CDR2 YYDKDF (reference sequence). The CDR3 loop spans 17 amino acids. Trimming removed 0 bases from V and 5 bases from J, with 17 bases in between. CDR3 in DNA: TGTGCCACCAGCAGAGATCGATCAGGGGATGGTGATCAGCCCCAGCATTTT. This translates into CATSRDRSGDGDQPQHF.

V gene TRBV4-1 combines with J gene TRBJ2-4; 8 bases are shared with TRBD2. The V gene end was trimmed by 3 bases and the J gene end by 5 bases; junction bases not matched to a gene: 9. The CDR3 extends over 16 amino acids. Germline assignment: CDR1 MGHRA and CDR2 YSYEKL. As DNA, the CDR3 is TGCGCCAGCAGCCAGGGGTTCAGCGGGGGACAAAACATTCAGTACTTC. It encodes CASSQGFSGGQNIQYF.

The chain employs TRBV29-1 and TRBJ1-1; 7 bases are a match to TRBD1. Trimming cost V 5 bases and J 2 bases; bases outside gene matches: 2. Per germline, CDR1 SQVTM and CDR2 ANQGSEA. This CDR3 spans 12 amino acids. CDR3 amino acids: CSVPGGNTEAFF. DNA of the CDR3: TGCAGCGTTCCAGGGGGAAACACTGAAGCTTTCTTT.

V and J are TRBV6-6 and TRBJ1-5; D unresolved. Trimming cost V 0 bases and J 4 bases, with 10 bases left between them. This CDR3 spans 15 amino acids. Germline V CDR1 and CDR2: MNHNY, SVGAGI (reference sequence). The CDR3 coding sequence is TGTGCCAGCAGTTACTCAGGCGAGCGTAATCAGCCCCAGCATTTT. Its protein is CASSYSGERNQPQHF.

The rearrangement uses TRBV27 and TRBJ1-3; D remains unclear. Trimming took 3 bases from V and 7 from J, leaving 13 bases between them. CDR3 length equals 14 residues. The V gene's germline CDR1 is MNHEY and CDR2 SMNVEV (reference sequence). CDR3 nucleotide sequence: TGTGCCAGCAGTTTTGGAGGGCCATGGAACACCATATATTTT. Residues: CASSFGGPWNTIYF.

The V and J genes are TRBV10-3 and TRBJ2-5; tentatively, D is TRBD2 (6 bases). The closer fit of TRBJ2-7 to the DNA end suggests the J call may be wrong. Germline assignment: CDR1 ENHRY and CDR2 SYGVKD. The CDR3 is made up of 13 amino acids. CDR3 DNA: TGTGCCATCAAAGAACCTGCGGGGTACGAGCAGTACTTC. As protein: CAIKEPAGYEQYF.

This rearrangement joins TRBV30 to TRBJ1-3; 7 nucleotides align to TRBD1. V shed 0 bases, J shed 6 bases, and the junction held 2 bases outside the gene matches. Looked up from germline, CDR1 is GTSNPN and CDR2 is SVGIG (reference sequence). This CDR3 comprises 13 residues. The CDR3 spells CAWSVGGENTIYF. In nucleotides, the CDR3 is TGTGCCTGGAGTGTAGGGGGCGAAAACACCATATATTTT. The full variable domain, its missing parts supplied by reference TRBV30 and TRBJ1-3, is SQTIHQWPATLVQPVGSPLSLECTVEGTSNPNLYWYRQAAGRGLQLLFYSVGIGQISSEVPQNLSASRPQDRQFILSSKKLLLSDSGFYLCAWSVGGENTIYFGEGSWLTVV.

The rearrangement uses TRBV20-1 and TRBJ2-5, with D perhaps matching TRBD2 (5 bases). V was shortened by 8 bases and J by 4 bases, with 11 bases between the two germline ends. Germline CDR1 DFQATT, CDR2 SNEGSKA (reference sequence). The CDR3 length is 11 residues. CDR3 bases: TGCAGTACCAGTCGGGGAGAGACCCAGTACTTC. Its translation: CSTSRGETQYF.

The rearrangement uses TRBV21-1 and TRBJ2-1; the D segment call TRBD1 is taken from the table without a DNA check. TRBV21-1 is given as a pseudogene. This CDR3 is 13 amino acids long. CDR3 coding DNA: TGTGCCAGCTTCGGACAGGGAGGCAATGAGCAGTTCTTC. This codes for CASFGQGGNEQFF.

The gene calls are TRBV19 and TRBJ1-2; 8 bases fit TRBD1. The CDR3 is made up of 16 amino acids. From germline, CDR1 is LNHDA and CDR2 SQIVND (reference sequence). Losses at the gene ends were 4 bases for V and 5 bases for J; bases not matched to a gene: 12. CDR3 sequence reads: CASSTTLTGARYGYTF. Written as DNA, the CDR3 is TGTGCCAGTAGTACCACCCTGACAGGGGCGAGGTATGGCTACACCTTC.

The genes are TRBV9 and TRBJ2-7, with 7 bases aligning to TRBD1. After removal of 2 bases from V and 3 bases from J, the junction contained 5 bases not matched to a gene. Germline V gene lookup returns CDR1 SGDLS and CDR2 YYNGEE. The length of the CDR3 is 14 residues. Here the CDR3 DNA reads TGTGCCAGCAGCGTGGGACAGAATAACTACGAGCAGTACTTC. Protein product: CASSVGQNNYEQYF.